The 29 T cell receptor beta chains below all came from one sample that was sequenced in a study of beta chain features in type 1 diabetes. The authors reverse transcribed all of the isolated RNA, so sequencing captured expressed TCRB transcripts. Produced via immunoSEQ multiplex PCR; TCRdb's table is partial and in-frame only. Among 900,000 or so clones listed, roughly 17% were seen once. Material: naive CD4+ T cells from blood. All receptors come from a young woman in good health.

This clone was seen a few times. The chain uses TRBV6-1 and TRBJ1-5, with a tentative D call TRBD1 (6 bases). V was cut by 0 bases and J by 7 bases, with 10 bases left in between. This CDR3 has 14 amino acids. CDR1 MNHNS and CDR2 SASEGT come from the germline V gene. The CDR3 loop is CASSEADRRQPQHF. The CDR3 DNA reads as TGTGCCAGCAGTGAAGCAGACAGGAGGCAGCCCCAGCATTTT.

This clone was detected only a few times. The chain joins TRBV29-1 to TRBJ2-7, with 11 positions matching TRBD2. V lost 4 bases to trimming and J lost 2 bases; unmatched junction nucleotides: 1. The germline CDR1 and CDR2 sequences are SQVTM and ANQGSEA. This CDR3 is 13 amino acids long. The chain's CDR3 is CSVGLAGTYEQYF. CDR3 DNA: TGCAGCGTTGGACTAGCGGGGACCTACGAGCAGTACTTC.

To note about this clone: A read error may be the cause here, since a much bigger clone is one base away. The V call is TRBV6-1, the J call TRBJ1-5; the D is unclear. Germline V gene sequence: CDR1 MNHNS, CDR2 SASEGT. This CDR3 spans 12 amino acids. With 5 bases removed from V and 0 bases from J, the gap between germline ends came to 2 bases. CDR3 amino acids: CASSFSNQPQHF. Written as DNA, the CDR3 is TGTGCCAGCAGTTTTAGCAATCAGCCCCAGCATTTT.

The CDR3 spells CASSPDRGGNQPQHF. The CDR3 DNA sequence: TGTGCCAGCAGTCCCGACAGGGGAGGCAATCAGCCCCAGCATTTT. The chain joins TRBV2 to TRBJ1-5, with TRBD1 matching 8 bases. The CDR3 covers 15 residues. Germline trimming cut 5 bases from V and 2 bases from J; bases unmatched to any gene: 5. Per the germline V gene, CDR1 is SNHLY and CDR2 is FYNNEI.

Details on this clone: The same CDR3 can be traced to other DNA sequences in this sample. This rearrangement joins TRBV5-1 to TRBJ2-2; 8 nucleotides match TRBD1. The V and J ends lost 1 base and 1 base, in that order; junction bases with no gene match: 3. This CDR3 spans 16 amino acids. The V gene's germline CDR1 is SGHRS and CDR2 YFSETQ. The CDR3 bases are TGCGCCAGCAGCTTGTCCGGACAGGGGAACACCGGGGAGCTGTTTTTT. Residues: CASSLSGQGNTGELFF.

The chain joins TRBV7-9 to TRBJ1-2; tentatively, D is TRBD1 (5 bases). V was pared by 2 bases and J by 4 bases, with 11 bases between. CDR3 length: 14 residues. Germline CDR1 reads SEHNR; CDR2 reads FQNEAQ (reference sequence). The CDR3 reads CASSLKGPLYGYTF. In nucleotides, the CDR3 is TGTGCCAGCAGCTTAAAGGGACCGCTCTATGGCTACACCTTC.

There are a few counts of this clone. The rearrangement joins TRBV7-2 to TRBJ1-4; TRBD1 agrees at 7 bases. V lost 4 bases to trimming and J lost 15 bases; unmatched junction nucleotides: 11. Germline V CDR1 and CDR2: SGHTA, FQGNSA. The CDR3 loop spans 13 amino acids. The CDR3 sequence: CASSSLRDSPLFF. The CDR3, as DNA: TGTGCCAGCAGCTCATTACGGGACAGCCCTTTGTTTTTT.

DNA of the CDR3: TGTGCCAGTAGTATCCAGGGATATCATAACACTGAAGCTTTCTTT. Its translation is CASSIQGYHNTEAFF. J is TRBJ1-1 and V is TRBV19; TRBD1 might be the D (5 bases). Germline-derived CDR1 and CDR2 are LNHDA and SQIVND (reference sequence). V lost 3 bases and J 2 bases, leaving 13 bases between the germline ends. The CDR3 consists of 15 residues.

This chain connects TRBV6-5 to TRBJ2-5, with D possibly being TRBD2 (6 bases). Trimming took 5 bases from V and 4 from J, leaving 11 bases between them. Germline V gene sequence: CDR1 MNHEY, CDR2 SVGAGI. CDR3 length: 13 residues. CDR3 sequence (DNA): TGTGCCAGCAGTCACGGGAGAGTAGAGACCCAGTACTTC. This encodes CASSHGRVETQYF.

The chain uses TRBV11-1 and TRBJ2-1; D gene unclear. The germline V gene encodes CDR1 SGHAT and CDR2 FQDESV (reference sequence). V was cut by 5 bases and J by 5 bases, with 16 bases left in between. There are 15 residues in the CDR3. CDR3 DNA sequence: TGTGCCAGCAGCCTAAATAGGGCCTACGACAATGAGCAGTTCTTC. As protein: CASSLNRAYDNEQFF.

This clone has more than one count but fewer than ten. The rearrangement joins TRBV4-2 to TRBJ2-7, with D possibly TRBD1 on 6 matching bases. The germline V gene encodes CDR1 LGHNA and CDR2 YNFKEQ. V lost 4 bases and J 4 bases, leaving 14 bases between the germline ends. The CDR3 totals 14 residues. The CDR3 sequence is CASSPRVRGYEQYF. In DNA, the CDR3 is TGTGCCAGCAGCCCACGGGTTAGGGGGTACGAGCAGTACTTC.

The gene calls are TRBV7-9 and TRBJ1-1; 7 nucleotides agree with TRBD1. Per germline, CDR1 SEHNR and CDR2 FQNEAQ (reference sequence). V trimming: 2 bases; J trimming: 5 bases; junction bases outside the gene matches: 8. The CDR3 runs 15 residues. Here the CDR3 reads CASSLLGPQGTEAFF. DNA for the CDR3: TGTGCCAGCAGCTTATTGGGGCCACAGGGGACTGAAGCTTTCTTT.

The gene calls are TRBV25-1 and TRBJ2-7, with D possibly called TRBD1 or TRBD2 (6 bases each). Germline V gives CDR1 MGHDK, CDR2 SYGVNS. The CDR3 length is 14 residues. V was trimmed by 2 bases and J by 4 bases, leaving 12 bases between them. This CDR3 reads CASSESGGGYEQYF. Written as DNA, the CDR3 is TGTGCCAGCAGTGAAAGTGGAGGGGGTTACGAGCAGTACTTC.

This clone was observed a handful of times. This rearrangement joins TRBV5-6 to TRBJ2-7; D remains unclear. The V gene's germline CDR1 is SGHDT and CDR2 YYEEEE. With 3 bases removed from V and 5 bases from J, the gap between germline ends came to 6 bases. This CDR3 spans 11 amino acids. The CDR3 reads CASSSIDEQYF. DNA of the CDR3: TGTGCCAGCAGCTCCATAGACGAGCAGTACTTC.

This clone was seen only a few times. V and J are TRBV11-1 and TRBJ2-5, with D possibly matching TRBD1 (6 bases). V was shortened by 5 bases and J by 4 bases, with 11 bases between the two germline ends. Germline lookup yields CDR1 SGHAT and CDR2 FQDESV (reference sequence). This CDR3 spans 13 amino acids. The chain's CDR3 is CASSPTGRETQYF. The CDR3 region has the DNA TGTGCCAGCAGCCCAACAGGGAGAGAGACCCAGTACTTC.

The rearrangement joins TRBV14 to TRBJ2-1, with D perhaps TRBD1 (5 bases). Between the trimmed V and J ends, which lost 1 base and 0 bases, there was a span of 7 bases. Germline CDR1 and CDR2: SGHDN and FVKESK. This CDR3 has 15 residues. DNA for the CDR3: TGTGCCAGCAGCCAAGGTCAGGGCTCCTACAATGAGCAGTTCTTC. Amino acid sequence: CASSQGQGSYNEQFF.

The chain carries TRBV5-1 and TRBJ2-7; D possibly corresponds to TRBD1 (6 bases). The CDR3 spans 14 residues. Germline assignment: CDR1 SGHRS and CDR2 YFSETQ. V was shortened by 0 bases and J by 6 bases, with 13 bases between the two germline ends. DNA for the CDR3: TGCGCCAGCAGCTTGGTACAGGGTGCGCGCGAGCAGTACTTC. Encoded protein: CASSLVQGAREQYF.

This clone turned up a few times. The chain carries TRBV6-7 and TRBJ1-5; D is uncertain. TRBV6-7 is placed among ORFs of uncertain function. This CDR3 contains 11 residues. V lost 8 bases, J lost 4 bases, and 6 bases lay in between. CDR3 DNA: TGTGCCAGCCCCGTTAATCAGCCCCAGCATTTT. Translation: CASPVNQPQHF.

The rearrangement joins TRBV5-4 to TRBJ2-2; maybe TRBD2 (5 bases). The CDR3 sequence is 14 residues long. V lost 0 bases and J 6 bases, leaving 9 bases between the germline ends. Germline CDR1 SGHNT, CDR2 YYREEE (reference sequence). The CDR3 sequence: CASSLVSRAGELFF. Written as DNA, the CDR3 is TGTGCCAGCAGCTTGGTATCGAGGGCCGGGGAGCTGTTTTTT.

The sample holds a few counts of this clone. J is TRBJ2-2 and V is TRBV2; possibly TRBD1 for D (6 bases). Looked up from germline, CDR1 is SNHLY and CDR2 is FYNNEI. V was pared by 4 bases and J by 3 bases, with 12 bases between. The CDR3 is 15 amino acids. CDR3 nucleotides: TGTGCCAGCAGTGGGAGAGGACAGCACACCGGGGAGCTGTTTTTT. Translation: CASSGRGQHTGELFF.

V gene TRBV11-2 combines with J gene TRBJ2-1, with 7 bases fitting TRBD2. This CDR3 is built from 14 residues. Unmatched junction bases numbered 2, after V lost 6 bases and J lost 0 bases. The V gene's germline CDR1 is SGHAT and CDR2 FQNNGV. For the CDR3, the DNA is TGTGCCAGCAGTCTAGCGGTCTCCTACAATGAGCAGTTCTTC. As protein: CASSLAVSYNEQFF.

This clone has just a few counts. The genes are TRBV9 and TRBJ2-2; the D is unclear. Per germline, CDR1 SGDLS and CDR2 YYNGEE. Trimming cost V 0 bases and J 6 bases, with 6 bases left between them. This CDR3 is built from 13 residues. CDR3 coding DNA: TGTGCCAGCAGCGTAGAACGTCCCGGGGAGCTGTTTTTT. Encoded protein: CASSVERPGELFF.

This rearrangement joins TRBV5-8 to TRBJ2-1; unclear D gene. The CDR3 contains 15 residues. Germline V lookup: CDR1 SGHTS, CDR2 YDEGEE. Trimming left V 0 bases short and J 4 bases short, with 11 bases between. The CDR3 sequence: CASSLGAVPYNEQFF. The CDR3, as DNA: TGTGCCAGCAGCTTGGGCGCGGTACCATACAATGAGCAGTTCTTC.

The CDR3, as DNA: TGTGCCAGCTCACCACCGGGCCCGGGTGGGGGCTACACCTTC. It specifies CASSPPGPGGGYTF. The rearrangement links TRBV18 to TRBJ1-2; D gene uncertain. Germline V gives CDR1 KGHSH, CDR2 LQKENI. V was pared by 0 bases and J by 8 bases, with 13 bases between. The CDR3 loop spans 14 amino acids. The full variable domain, completed using reference TRBV18 and TRBJ1-2, is NAGVMQNPRHLVRRRGQEARLRCSPMKGHSHVYWYRQLPEEGLKFMVYLQKENIIDESGMPKERFSAEFPKEGPSILRIQQVVRGDSAAYFCASSPPGPGGGYTFGSGTRLTVV.

The V gene is TRBV4-3, the J gene TRBJ2-1, with D perhaps given as TRBD1 or TRBD2 (5 bases each). The CDR3 is 16 residues long. V lost 2 bases and J 5 bases, leaving 16 bases between the germline ends. Looked up from germline, CDR1 is LGHNA and CDR2 is YSLEER. The CDR3 DNA sequence: TGCGCCAGCAGCCAAAGGGACCTGGTGAGGGACAATGAGCAGTTCTTC. This translates into CASSQRDLVRDNEQFF.

This clone was counted a few times. The gene calls are TRBV2 and TRBJ1-1; D might be TRBD1 (6 bases). V was trimmed by 4 bases and J by 10 bases, leaving 13 bases between them. CDR3 length: 12 amino acids. The germline gives CDR1 SNHLY, CDR2 FYNNEI. The CDR3 region is CASSGGGQRAFF. CDR3 nucleotides: TGTGCCAGCAGTGGGGGCGGACAGCGAGCTTTCTTT.

This clone came up a few times. The CDR3 protein is CASSKTDRIYEQYF. The CDR3 coding sequence is TGTGCCAGCAGTAAGACGGACAGAATTTACGAGCAGTACTTC. The V call is TRBV28, the J call TRBJ2-7; a weak D match, TRBD1 (6 bases). Trimming left V 5 bases short and J 4 bases short, with 15 bases between. This CDR3 comprises 14 residues. In germline, CDR1 is MDHEN, CDR2 SYDVKM. Variable domain in full (rest from reference TRBV28 and TRBJ2-7): DVKVTQSSRYLVKRTGEKVFLECVQDMDHENMFWYRQDPGLGLRLIYFSYDVKMKEKGDIPEGYSVSREKKERFSLILESASTNQTSMYLCASSKTDRIYEQYFGPGTRLTVT.

This clone was seen more than once but under ten times. J is TRBJ2-4 and V is TRBV18, with 9 bases that match TRBD1. The CDR3 runs 16 residues. Germline values: CDR1 KGHSH, CDR2 LQKENI. V lost 2 bases, J lost 4 bases, and 6 bases stayed unmatched. CDR3 coding DNA: TGTGCCAGCTCACCAATCACCGGACAGGGGAAAAACATTCAGTACTTC. It specifies CASSPITGQGKNIQYF.

This chain joins TRBV28 and TRBJ2-5; 7 bases are shared with TRBD1. CDR1 and CDR2 from the germline V gene are MDHEN and SYDVKM. The trim removed 3 bases at V and 2 bases at J, leaving 6 bases unmatched. This CDR3 has 15 amino acids. The CDR3 region is CASSFGQGVQETQYF. CDR3 sequence (DNA): TGTGCCAGCAGTTTTGGCCAGGGGGTTCAAGAGACCCAGTACTTC. The entire variable domain, with the rest obtained from reference TRBV28 and TRBJ2-5, is as follows: DVKVTQSSRYLVKRTGEKVFLECVQDMDHENMFWYRQDPGLGLRLIYFSYDVKMKEKGDIPEGYSVSREKKERFSLILESASTNQTSMYLCASSFGQGVQETQYFGPGTRLLVL.